The 8 T cell receptor delta chains below all came from one sample that was sequenced in a study of gamma delta lymphoproliferative disorders and STAT genes. PBMCs from patients and controls supplied the genomic DNA for sequencing. TCRdb re-analyzed the multiplex PCR reads via CATT. The sample includes 550 to 800 delta-chain clones, over 4.5% seen only once; the top ten take roughly 90%. Specimen: blood. The source is a human donor with gamma-delta T-cell large granular lymphocyte leukemia.

This clone has ten or more counts. The V gene is TRDV1, the J gene TRDJ1; D assignment may be TRDD2 or TRDD3 (9 bases each). Germline V gives CDR1 TSWWSYY, CDR2 QGS. The CDR3 is 22 residues long. The germline V and J ends were trimmed by 1 base and 4 bases, with 34 bases remaining between them. CDR3 sequence (DNA): TGTGCTCTTGGGGAACCTTCCTTCCTACGGAATCGCACTGGGGGAATATTCGATAAACTCATCTTT. This gives the protein CALGEPSFLRNRTGGIFDKLIF.

Notes on this clone: The mismatch at residue 16 between this DNA's translation and the TCRdb protein of a much larger clone likely reflects a read error; the protein shown is translated from the DNA. The chain joins TRDV2 to TRDJ1; 8 bases map to TRDD3. Per germline, CDR1 GEAIGNYY and CDR2 EKD. CDR3 length equals 18 residues. The CDR3 loop reads CACDQLLGAKTYTDKFIF. In DNA form, the CDR3 reads TGTGCCTGTGACCAGCTACTGGGGGCGAAAACGTACACCGATAAATTCATCTTT.

This clone occurred a few times. The protein TCRdb gives is from a much larger clone and does not agree with this DNA's translation at residue 7, likely a read error; the protein shown here comes from the DNA. The chain carries TRDV2 and TRDJ1; unclear D gene. Germline-derived CDR1 and CDR2 are GEAIGNYY and EKD. V was cut by 6 bases and J by 3 bases, with 16 bases left in between. The CDR3 has 14 residues. The CDR3 here is CACNSLVIPDKLIF. The CDR3, as DNA: TGTGCCTGTAACTCGCTGGTGATCCCCGATAAACTCATCTTT.

In its sample, this clone was seen a few times. Being one base from a much bigger clone, this may be a read error. Other DNA sequences in the sample encode the same CDR3. The J gene is TRDJ1, the V gene TRDV1, with 12 bases identical to TRDD3. CDR1 TSWWSYY and CDR2 QGS come from the germline V gene. This CDR3 comprises 18 residues. CDR3 protein: CALGDKHYELGDTGKLIF. For the CDR3, the DNA is TGCGCTCTTGGGGACAAACACTACGAACTGGGGGATACCGGTAAACTCATCTTT.

Points on this clone: TCRdb records a much larger clone's protein for this DNA, with a difference at residue 8 that likely arises from a read error; the protein given is the translation of the DNA. The chain has TRDV2 and TRDJ1; TRDD3 aligns across 7 bases. V lost 3 bases, J lost 4 bases, and 7 bases stayed unmatched. This CDR3 region has 14 residues. Germline CDR1 reads GEAIGNYY; CDR2 reads EKD. This CDR3 reads CACDLLGNGDKLIF. The CDR3 region has the DNA TGTGCCTGTGACCTACTGGGGAATGGCGATAAACTCATCTTT.

Remarks on this clone: TCRdb pairs this DNA with a much larger clone's protein that differs at residue 14, likely a read error; the protein shown was translated from the DNA. This chain connects TRDV2 to TRDJ1, with TRDD3 identical over 7 bases. Germline V gives CDR1 GEAIGNYY, CDR2 EKD. This CDR3 region has 15 residues. This chain's CDR3 is CACDTLEGDDKGLTF. The DNA of the CDR3 is TGTGCCTGTGACACCCTTGAGGGGGATGATAAGGGACTCACCTTT.

This clone was counted between two and nine times. TCRdb pairs this DNA with a much larger clone's protein that differs at residue 17, likely a read error; the protein shown was translated from the DNA. The chain employs TRDV2 and TRDJ1; TRDD3 agrees at 13 bases. From germline, CDR1 is GEAIGNYY and CDR2 EKD. The CDR3 contains 19 residues. CDR3 residues: CACDRITGGYAKGSDKFIF. CDR3 sequence (DNA): TGTGCCTGTGACAGGATTACTGGGGGATACGCTAAGGGGTCCGATAAATTCATCTTT.

This clone was found many times. The V and J genes are TRDV1 and TRDJ1, with 10 bases lining up with TRDD3. Germline V gene lookup returns CDR1 TSWWSYY and CDR2 QGS. The CDR3 length is 27 residues. Trimming cost V 1 base and J 2 bases; bases outside gene matches: 37. The CDR3 loop is CALGEPVGCRSARLCGGGYARTDKLIF. The CDR3 bases are TGTGCTCTTGGGGAACCAGTAGGGTGTAGATCCGCAAGATTGTGTGGAGGGGGATACGCACGGACCGATAAACTCATCTTT.